This TCR beta chain is from a study of neurological immune-mediated disorders. Study-level results: When grouped phylogenetically, the repertoires of 18 of the 34 multiple sclerosis patients fell together in one related-CDR3 cluster, which is a possible signature. The greatest degree of TCR clonal expansion was observed in HTLV-1-associated myelopathy, with the lowest in multiple sclerosis, below that of healthy controls.

This clonotype was observed at least ten times. Antigen specificity is unknown. The starting material, 2 million PBMCs stored at -80 C, gave rise to the unsorted libraries. The authors produced cDNA by 5'RACE using 10-nucleotide random UMIs. One entry per CDR3 protein, called by TCRdb with MiXCR from the 5' RACE reads. This sample has about 62,000 distinct CDR3 sequences, with around 3.8% found just once. CDR3 length equals 16 residues. V was cut by 0 bases and J by 0 bases, with 6 bases left in between. The germline CDR1 and CDR2 sequences are LGHNA and YNFKEQ. The sequenced sample consisted of PBMCs. The chain recombines TRBV4-2 with TRBJ2-6, with D uncertain. This sequence was found in a woman between 50 and 59 years old with multiple sclerosis. The CDR3 sequence: CASSQDGDSGANVLTF. As DNA, the CDR3 is TGTGCCAGCAGCCAAGATGGGGACTCTGGGGCCAACGTCCTGACTTTC.